This TCR beta chain was identified in a study of T cell clonotyping in hematopoietic cell transplantation. Findings and limits, study-wide: Broader posttransplant TCR repertoire diversity was predicted by graft donor and pretransplant recipient Inverse Simpson Index values. CD4 and CD8 repertoire contributions could not be separated without sorting. After transplant, recipient diversity fell while pathologically expanded clonotypes grew through day 180. At the given depth, recipient repertoires were over 97% de novo clonotypes.

Sequencing was performed with immunoSEQ multiplex PCR; in TCRdb, only in-frame clones are kept and a portion is missing. The sample has some 30,000 clones, about 94% seen once. A remark on this clone: The antigen is unknown.

The sample consisted of peripheral blood mononuclear cells. The TCR was taken from a man aged 45-65 years in good health. Some clones in this sample may be carry-over from other donors' samples.

DNA of the CDR3: TGCGCCAGCAGTGAGAAGGGGCGCGGGGAGACCCAGTACTTC. This sequence encodes CASSEKGRGETQYF. This rearrangement joins TRBV10-2 to TRBJ2-5; D assignment may be TRBD1 or TRBD2 (5 bases each). The CDR3 spans 14 residues. Trimming shortened V by 2 bases and J by 5 bases, and 12 bases separated the two germline ends. Germline V gives CDR1 WSHSY, CDR2 SAAADI.